These 17 T cell receptor beta chains were sequenced from one sample in a study of T cell responses to AZD1222 COVID-19 vaccine. Generated by immunoSEQ multiplex PCR, the TCRdb table keeps only in-frame clones and is missing some. The sample lists some 180,000 clones; 75% to 90% were seen once. The material was peripheral blood, obtained on day 0 of AZD1222 vaccination. The source is an adult in good health.

This chain connects TRBV28 to TRBJ2-1, with D maybe TRBD2 (6 bases). The CDR3 totals 13 residues. Trimming pared 7 bases from V and 6 bases from J, leaving 13 bases between. Germline lookup yields CDR1 MDHEN and CDR2 SYDVKM. The CDR3 DNA is TGTGCCAGCACCCGAGGGAGGCCCAATGAGCAGTTCTTC. It translates to CASTRGRPNEQFF.

V usage is TRBV19 and J usage is TRBJ1-4, with 8 bases fitting TRBD1. CDR1 is LNHDA and CDR2 is SQIVND in the germline V gene (reference sequence). The CDR3 totals 17 residues. V was pared by 1 base and J by 5 bases, with 9 bases of the junction left unmatched. In DNA, the CDR3 is TGTGCCAGTAGTATAGTAACTGGACGACAGGGGAATGAAAAACTGTTTTTT. This sequence encodes CASSIVTGRQGNEKLFF.

In DNA form, the CDR3 reads TGTGCCAGCAGACGTGGGGAGGGAAATGAGCAGTTCTTC. Translating gives CASRRGEGNEQFF. The chain employs TRBV6-5 and TRBJ2-1, with 7 nucleotides matching TRBD2. Losses at the gene ends were 6 bases for V and 7 bases for J; bases not matched to a gene: 6. CDR1 MNHEY and CDR2 SVGAGI come from the germline V gene. This CDR3 comprises 13 residues.

This clone was seen a few times. CDR3: CASRSLSGNTIYF. CDR3 nucleotides: TGTGCCAGCAGAAGCTTATCTGGAAACACCATATATTTT. The rearrangement links TRBV6-5 to TRBJ1-3; D is undetermined. Germline CDR1 reads MNHEY; CDR2 reads SVGAGI. The V end lost 6 bases, the J end lost 1 base, and 7 bases lay between the germline ends. The CDR3 runs to 13 residues.

The chain combines TRBV30 with TRBJ1-4, with a tentative D call TRBD1 (6 bases). This CDR3 is built from 11 residues. From germline, CDR1 is GTSNPN and CDR2 SVGIG (reference sequence). The ends were cut back, 0 bases at V and 15 bases at J, with 11 bases in the middle. CDR3 sequence (DNA): TGTGCCTGGAGTGTTCAGGGGCCGGTGTTTTTT. It is translated as CAWSVQGPVFF.

This chain links TRBV6-5 with TRBJ2-5, with 9 bases matching TRBD2. The CDR3 is 14 residues long. V dropped 7 bases and J dropped 0; count of bases not matched to a gene: 3. The germline CDR1 and CDR2 sequences are MNHEY and SVGAGI. CDR3 sequence reads: CASNSGGNQETQYF. DNA for the CDR3: TGTGCCAGCAATAGCGGGGGAAACCAAGAGACCCAGTACTTC.

Only a few counts were recorded for this clone. The rearrangement uses TRBV2 and TRBJ1-5; TRBD1 agrees at 9 bases. V was pared by 4 bases and J by 2 bases, with 3 bases of the junction left unmatched. There are 15 residues in the CDR3. Germline V gene lookup returns CDR1 SNHLY and CDR2 FYNNEI. The CDR3 loop reads CASSARTGGNQPQHF. In DNA form, the CDR3 reads TGTGCCAGCAGTGCGAGGACAGGGGGCAATCAGCCCCAGCATTTT.

V is TRBV7-2 and J is TRBJ2-5; TRBD1 matches 10 bases. The germline CDR1 and CDR2 sequences are SGHTA and FQGNSA. With 4 bases clipped from V and 4 bases from J, the junction kept 6 bases outside the gene matches. CDR3 length: 15 amino acids. CDR3 loop: CASSSTGGGGETQYF. The CDR3 nucleotides read TGTGCCAGCAGCTCGACAGGGGGCGGAGGAGAGACCCAGTACTTC.

V gene TRBV7-2 combines with J gene TRBJ1-2, with 7 bases that match TRBD1. Germline CDR1 is SGHTA and CDR2 is FQGNSA. Germline trimming cut 1 base from V and 4 bases from J; bases unmatched to any gene: 9. The CDR3 is 16 residues long. The CDR3 is CASSLGQGPGLYGYTF. The CDR3 nucleotides are TGTGCCAGCAGCTTAGGACAGGGACCAGGGCTCTATGGCTACACCTTC.

The rearrangement joins TRBV7-2 to TRBJ2-7; no reliable D call. V was trimmed by 0 bases and J by 3 bases, leaving 6 bases between them. The germline CDR1 and CDR2 sequences are SGHTA and FQGNSA. This CDR3 spans 13 amino acids. CDR3: CASSLAGFYEQYF. Written as DNA, the CDR3 is TGTGCCAGCAGCTTAGCAGGGTTCTACGAGCAGTACTTC.

This sequence joins TRBV7-2 and TRBJ2-7; 8 bases match TRBD2. With 1 base clipped from V and 7 bases from J, the junction kept 12 bases outside the gene matches. Germline V gene sequence: CDR1 SGHTA, CDR2 FQGNSA. This CDR3 comprises 16 residues. The CDR3 region is CASSLGSVAGTEEQYF. CDR3 bases: TGTGCCAGCAGCTTAGGATCGGTAGCGGGGACCGAGGAGCAGTACTTC.

The rearrangement joins TRBV28 to TRBJ2-7, with 12 bases aligning to TRBD1. V lost 8 bases and J lost 6; bases outside the gene matches: 8. Germline V gene data show CDR1 as MDHEN and CDR2 as SYDVKM. This CDR3 spans 14 amino acids. CDR3 sequence: CASRPGTGGLEQYF. In DNA, the CDR3 is TGTGCCAGCCGACCCGGGACAGGGGGCCTCGAGCAGTACTTC.

V gene TRBV3-1 (or the pseudogene TRBV3-2) combines with J gene TRBJ2-5; D is ambiguous. Trimming pared 8 bases from V and 1 base from J, leaving 11 bases between. Germline assignment: CDR1 LGHDT and CDR2 YNNKEL (reference sequence). The CDR3 extends over 13 amino acids. In DNA, the CDR3 is TGTGCCAGCTTTCACGGACCCCAAGAGACCCAGTACTTC. It yields the protein CASFHGPQETQYF.

The rearrangement joins TRBV28 to TRBJ2-7, with D tentatively TRBD1 or TRBD2 (5 bases each). Trimming cost V 2 bases and J 3 bases, with 20 bases left between them. The CDR3 is made up of 17 amino acids. Germline assignment: CDR1 MDHEN and CDR2 SYDVKM. The CDR3 bases are TGTGCCAGCAGTTTAGGGGGACCTTGGGGAGAACTCTACGAGCAGTACTTC. It specifies CASSLGGPWGELYEQYF.

The V and J genes are TRBV30 and TRBJ2-7, with D hard to call. Germline lookup yields CDR1 GTSNPN and CDR2 SVGIG (reference sequence). There are 13 residues in the CDR3. V was shortened by 3 bases and J by 4 bases, with 13 bases between the two germline ends. The chain's CDR3 is CAWRTLGRYEQYF. In DNA form, the CDR3 reads TGTGCCTGGAGGACCCTAGGGCGATACGAGCAGTACTTC.

This clone was counted a single time. V and J are TRBV7-2 and TRBJ1-2; D is uncertain. The V end lost 1 base, the J end lost 0 bases, and 12 bases lay between the germline ends. The CDR3 has 16 amino acids. CDR1 SGHTA and CDR2 FQGNSA come from the germline V gene. CDR3 protein: CASSLGSSGTNYGYTF. The CDR3 DNA follows: TGTGCCAGCAGCTTAGGTTCGTCAGGAACTAACTATGGCTACACCTTC.

V is TRBV4-3 and J is TRBJ2-7, with 8 bases matching TRBD1. This CDR3 region has 13 residues. In germline, CDR1 is LGHNA, CDR2 YSLEER. J gave up 7 bases and V 3 bases, and 5 bases lay outside the gene matches. CDR3 amino acids: CASSQIQGGEQYF. The CDR3 DNA sequence: TGCGCCAGCAGCCAGATACAGGGGGGTGAGCAGTACTTC.